The 11 T cell receptor beta chains listed next were all sequenced from one sample in a study of blood T cell repertoires in COVID-19. The method was immunoSEQ multiplex PCR; TCRdb's version includes in-frame clones alone and lacks a portion of them. The data hold around 200,000 clones, with over 75% observed a single time. Material: peripheral blood. Source of these receptors: a middle-aged man with active or convalescent COVID-19.

This chain joins TRBV7-3 and TRBJ2-4; D is perhaps TRBD1 (5 bases). This CDR3 contains 15 residues. Germline V gene sequence: CDR1 SGHTA, CDR2 FQGTGA. V lost 5 bases, J lost 0 bases, and 11 bases lay in between. The CDR3 DNA follows: TGTGCCAGCAGCCCAGACAGTATAGCCAAAAACATTCAGTACTTC. The encoded protein is CASSPDSIAKNIQYF.

Only a few counts were recorded for this clone. The V and J genes are TRBV7-2 and TRBJ1-3; D is uncertain. Trimming pared 5 bases from V and 4 bases from J, leaving 9 bases between. CDR3 size: 13 residues. Germline CDR1 SGHTA, CDR2 FQGNSA. CDR3 bases: TGTGCCAGCAGCCTGCGGTGGGGAAACACCATATATTTT. This encodes CASSLRWGNTIYF.

The chain is built from TRBV2 and TRBJ2-1, with D possibly matching TRBD2 (5 bases). The germline V and J ends were trimmed by 6 bases and 7 bases, with 10 bases remaining between them. The CDR3 sequence is 12 residues long. Germline V gene lookup returns CDR1 SNHLY and CDR2 FYNNEI. Here the CDR3 reads CASRGVGNEQFF. CDR3 in DNA: TGTGCCAGCAGGGGAGTTGGGAATGAGCAGTTCTTC.

The chain employs TRBV10-3 and TRBJ1-2, with D perhaps TRBD1 (5 bases). V was cut by 2 bases and J by 2 bases, with 12 bases left in between. The CDR3 extends over 15 amino acids. Germline V gene lookup returns CDR1 ENHRY and CDR2 SYGVKD. The CDR3, as DNA: TGTGCCATCAGTGAGGGGGCGGGATTGAACTATGGCTACACCTTC. Translation gives CAISEGAGLNYGYTF.

This clone was counted once. This rearrangement joins TRBV2 to TRBJ2-3; TRBD2 matches at 8 bases. V was pared by 3 bases and J by 1 base, with 6 bases of the junction left unmatched. Germline loops: CDR1 SNHLY, CDR2 FYNNEI. This CDR3 has 16 amino acids. The CDR3 loop reads CASSEVAGFRTDTQYF. The CDR3 bases are TGTGCCAGCAGTGAGGTAGCGGGGTTCCGCACAGATACGCAGTATTTT.

The chain has TRBV19 and TRBJ2-7, with TRBD1 matching over 11 bases. The V and J ends lost 3 bases and 5 bases, in that order; junction bases with no gene match: 6. The CDR3 sequence is 15 residues long. Germline lookup yields CDR1 LNHDA and CDR2 SQIVND (reference sequence). CDR3 coding DNA: TGTGCCAGTAGTATGGAGGGACAGGGGGGCCACGAGCAGTACTTC. Its protein is CASSMEGQGGHEQYF.

CDR3 sequence: CASSQGTGGSGSPLHF. The CDR3 DNA reads as TGTGCCAGCAGCCAAGGGACAGGGGGGTCGGGTTCACCCCTCCACTTT. The chain uses TRBV5-5 and TRBJ1-6; 11 bases match TRBD1. CDR1 and CDR2 from the germline V gene are SGHKS and YYEKEE (reference sequence). There are 16 residues in the CDR3. The V gene end was trimmed by 4 bases and the J gene end by 9 bases; junction bases not matched to a gene: 9.

CDR3 sequence (DNA): TGTGCCAGCAATCTTAATGCGGGACAGGGTGGCGAGCAGTACTTC. This sequence encodes CASNLNAGQGGEQYF. The rearrangement joins TRBV9 to TRBJ2-7; 9 nucleotides agree with TRBD1. There are 15 residues in the CDR3. Germline V gene lookup returns CDR1 SGDLS and CDR2 YYNGEE. V was pared by 6 bases and J by 6 bases, with 13 bases of the junction left unmatched. Together with reference TRBV9 and TRBJ2-7, the CDR3 gives the full variable domain: DSGVTQTPKHLITATGQRVTLRCSPRSGDLSVYWYQQSLDQGLQFLIQYYNGEERAKGNILERFSAQQFPDLHSELNLSSLELGDSALYFCASNLNAGQGGEQYFGPGTRLTVT.

V and J are TRBV28 and TRBJ2-5, with TRBD2 matching over 16 bases. Germline V gene lookup returns CDR1 MDHEN and CDR2 SYDVKM. This CDR3 comprises 23 residues. The junction had 22 bases not matched to a gene; V was cut back by 0 bases and J by 6 bases. This chain's CDR3 is CASSLCLGPGLAGGAVVSKTQYF. Here the CDR3 DNA reads TGTGCCAGCAGTTTATGTCTGGGCCCGGGACTAGCGGGAGGGGCTGTTGTTAGTAAGACCCAGTACTTC.

V is TRBV20-1 and J is TRBJ2-7, with D perhaps matching TRBD1 (5 bases). The CDR3 contains 11 residues. V was clipped by 3 bases and J by 6 bases, with 9 bases between them. Germline CDR1 and CDR2: DFQATT and SNEGSKA (reference sequence). The CDR3 is CSASAGPEQYF. The CDR3, as DNA: TGCAGTGCTAGCGCAGGGCCCGAGCAGTACTTC.

V usage is TRBV10-2 and J usage is TRBJ2-3; TRBD2 aligns across 7 bases. Looked up from germline, CDR1 is WSHSY and CDR2 is SAAADI. V gave up 2 bases and J gave up 2 bases; unmatched junction bases: 10. The CDR3 runs 17 residues. The CDR3 sequence: CASSEPPGGGFTDTQYF. In DNA, the CDR3 is TGCGCCAGCAGTGAGCCCCCTGGGGGGGGGTTCACAGATACGCAGTATTTT.